This TCR beta chain was documented in a study of shared clonotypes between healthy human individuals. The genomic DNA of each subset was split evenly across several immunoSEQ plates. Clones were sequenced by immunoSEQ multiplex PCR, and TCRdb holds only the in-frame ones, with some missing. The sample holds about 460,000 clones; around 77% are singletons and the top ten take 9.5% to 15%. The donors, all of them Caucasian adults, lived in Nashville, Tennessee. The CDR3 is 15 amino acids. Germline CDR1 is SGHRS and CDR2 is YFSETQ. Losses at the gene ends were 4 bases for V and 5 bases for J; bases not matched to a gene: 5.

The sample was PBMCs. The chain combines TRBV5-1 with TRBJ2-2; 10 bases are shared with TRBD2. This receptor was identified in a woman between 40 and 55 years old in good health. Some clones in this sample may be carry-over from other donors' samples. CDR3 sequence reads: CASSRTSGITGELFF. DNA for the CDR3: TGCGCCAGCAGCCGGACTAGCGGTATAACCGGGGAGCTGTTTTTT.